The 30 T cell receptor beta chains listed next were all sequenced from one sample in a study of blood T cell repertoires in COVID-19 (dated by TCRdb to 2018 to 2020). The library was obtained by the immunoSEQ multiplex PCR assay. In its TCRdb copy, this immuneACCESS table keeps in-frame sequences only and misses some clones. Where compared with another copy, unresolved V genes explain less than half of these, and the others have no known cause. The sample includes about 190,000 clones, with about 80% observed a single time. The ten most abundant clones make up approximately 6.9% of the sample. What was sequenced was peripheral blood. The receptor set was obtained from a man aged 60 to 75 with acute or convalescent COVID-19.

V usage is TRBV5-5 and J usage is TRBJ1-6, with D perhaps TRBD1 (6 bases). This CDR3 spans 16 amino acids. Germline lookup yields CDR1 SGHKS and CDR2 YYEKEE (reference sequence). V shed 0 bases and J shed 7 bases, with 14 bases lying between them. The CDR3 sequence: CASSLAAGVRNSPLHF. The CDR3 DNA reads TGTGCCAGCAGCTTGGCGGCAGGGGTGCGCAATTCACCCCTCCACTTT.

The V and J genes are TRBV24-1 and TRBJ2-1; the match to TRBD2 covers 12 bases. The CDR3 totals 15 residues. Germline V gene data show CDR1 as KGHDR and CDR2 as SFDVKD. The trim removed 3 bases at V and 6 bases at J, leaving 2 bases unmatched. The CDR3 loop reads CATSDATSGSNEQFF. As DNA, the CDR3 is TGTGCCACCAGTGATGCGACTAGCGGGAGCAATGAGCAGTTCTTC.

In this sample, this clone turned up many times. The CDR3 DNA follows: TGTGCCAGCAGTGAAGGGGCAGGGCCCCATCAGCCCCAGCATTTT. As protein: CASSEGAGPHQPQHF. The chain has TRBV6-1 and TRBJ1-5, with D possibly TRBD1 on 5 matching bases. V lost 1 base to trimming and J lost 5 bases, with 12 bases between them. CDR3 length: 15 amino acids. Germline CDR1 and CDR2: MNHNS and SASEGT.

This sequence joins TRBV9 and TRBJ2-1; D perhaps matches TRBD2 (7 bases). Germline V gene sequence: CDR1 SGDLS, CDR2 YYNGEE. V lost 4 bases and J lost 3, with 20 bases in between. The CDR3 extends over 17 amino acids. The CDR3 here is CASSPGVGGRHYNEQFF. The CDR3 nucleotides are TGTGCCAGCAGCCCAGGGGTCGGCGGGAGACACTACAATGAGCAGTTCTTC.

CDR3 region: CAEGGDNIYEQYF. CDR3 DNA sequence: TGTGCCGAGGGGGGGGACAACATCTACGAGCAGTACTTC. V gene TRBV2 combines with J gene TRBJ2-7; D possibly corresponds to TRBD2 (7 bases). The CDR3 spans 13 residues. Germline V lookup: CDR1 SNHLY, CDR2 FYNNEI. V was shortened by 11 bases and J by 3 bases, with 17 bases between the two germline ends.

The J gene is TRBJ2-1, the V gene TRBV24-1, with 13 positions matching TRBD2. The CDR3 consists of 16 residues. The germline V gene has CDR1 KGHDR and CDR2 SFDVKD. J was trimmed by 10 bases and V by 4 bases; bases with no gene match: 9. This chain's CDR3 is CATSEPGLAGVWEQFF. As DNA, the CDR3 is TGTGCCACCAGTGAACCTGGACTAGCGGGAGTATGGGAGCAGTTCTTC.

CDR3 sequence: CASSLGLLDEQFF. The CDR3 DNA sequence: TGTGCCAGCAGCTTAGGACTTTTGGATGAGCAGTTCTTC. The rearrangement joins TRBV7-3 to TRBJ2-1; tentative D call: TRBD2 (5 bases). Deletions cut 2 bases from V and 8 bases from J, with 10 bases between. The CDR3 spans 13 residues. Per the germline V gene, CDR1 is SGHTA and CDR2 is FQGTGA.

This clone was seen a few times. V usage is TRBV15 and J usage is TRBJ2-7; TRBD1 matches at 7 bases. CDR1 is LNHNV and CDR2 is YYDKDF in the germline V gene (reference sequence). This CDR3 region has 16 residues. V lost 5 bases, J lost 2 bases, and 12 bases stayed unmatched. The CDR3 loop is CATSSEAGQVTYEQYF. As DNA, the CDR3 is TGTGCCACCAGCTCGGAGGCCGGACAGGTTACCTACGAGCAGTACTTC.

The chain links TRBV5-1 to TRBJ2-2; the match to TRBD1 covers 8 bases. The CDR3 is 16 amino acids. The J segment lost 5 bases and the V segment lost 0 bases, leaving 6 bases of the junction unmatched. CDR1 is SGHRS and CDR2 is YFSETQ in the germline V gene. For the CDR3, the DNA is TGCGCCAGCAGCTTGGCCCAACAGGGGGTTACCGGGGAGCTGTTTTTT. Its protein is CASSLAQQGVTGELFF.

Notes on this clone: Other DNA variants within this sample encode the same CDR3. This sequence joins TRBV28 and TRBJ1-2; D is perhaps TRBD1 (5 bases). This CDR3 region has 12 residues. The germline V gene has CDR1 MDHEN and CDR2 SYDVKM. Between the trimmed V and J ends, which lost 2 bases and 5 bases, there was a span of 6 bases. CDR3 nucleotides: TGTGCCAGCAGTTTAACAGGTTATGGCTACACCTTC. Protein sequence: CASSLTGYGYTF.

The chain employs TRBV14 and TRBJ2-7; 12 bases are shared with TRBD2. Germline values: CDR1 SGHDN, CDR2 FVKESK. This CDR3 has 17 residues. The ends lost 0 bases at V and 3 bases at J; junction bases unmatched: 6. This chain's CDR3 is CASSQDRGLAGHYEQYF. In DNA, the CDR3 is TGTGCCAGCAGCCAAGATAGAGGACTAGCGGGGCACTACGAGCAGTACTTC.

J is TRBJ1-1 and V is TRBV6-4; 9 bases agree with TRBD1. J lost 0 bases, V lost 6 bases, and 8 bases had no gene match. This CDR3 contains 16 residues. The germline V gene has CDR1 MRHNA and CDR2 SNTAGT. CDR3 in amino acids: CASRRNGQGMNTEAFF. The CDR3, as DNA: TGTGCCAGCAGGCGAAACGGACAGGGGATGAACACTGAAGCTTTCTTT.

The chain is built from TRBV12-5 and TRBJ2-1; possible D gene TRBD2, 6 bases. Germline V gene sequence: CDR1 LGHNT, CDR2 FRNRAP. This CDR3 is 15 amino acids long. The germline V and J ends were trimmed by 9 bases and 2 bases, with 17 bases remaining between them. The CDR3 here is CASLLDGGTYNEQFF. For the CDR3, the DNA is TGTGCTAGCCTGTTAGATGGGGGGACCTACAATGAGCAGTTCTTC.

V usage is TRBV5-1 and J usage is TRBJ1-1; D unresolved. The CDR3 covers 14 residues. From germline, CDR1 is SGHRS and CDR2 YFSETQ. Between the trimmed V and J ends, which lost 0 bases and 0 bases, there was a span of 6 bases. The CDR3 nucleotides are TGCGCCAGCAGCTTGGGCACAGTGAACACTGAAGCTTTCTTT. This translates into CASSLGTVNTEAFF.

V is TRBV3-1 (or the pseudogene TRBV3-2) and J is TRBJ2-5; TRBD2 matches at 9 bases. The CDR3 sequence is 14 residues long. Looked up from germline, CDR1 is LGHDT and CDR2 is YNNKEL (reference sequence). V lost 4 bases, J lost 10 bases, and 10 bases stayed unmatched. CDR3 in amino acids: CASSLKGLAVFQYF. The DNA of the CDR3 is TGTGCCAGCAGCCTCAAGGGACTAGCCGTTTTCCAGTACTTC.

This clone was detected only once. The V gene is TRBV18, the J gene TRBJ2-7, with a weak D call TRBD1 (5 bases). The CDR3 is 16 residues long. Germline CDR1 KGHSH, CDR2 LQKENI. The germline V and J ends were trimmed by 1 base and 5 bases, with 18 bases remaining between them. The CDR3 loop reads CASSPLLGRVGHEQYF. Written as DNA, the CDR3 is TGTGCCAGCTCACCACTCCTGGGCAGGGTAGGTCACGAGCAGTACTTC.

The rearrangement links TRBV5-1 to TRBJ2-1; 13 nucleotides line up with TRBD2. This CDR3 region has 17 residues. Trimming cost V 7 bases and J 0 bases; bases outside gene matches: 7. Looked up from germline, CDR1 is SGHRS and CDR2 is YFSETQ. The CDR3 sequence is CASQTSGRTSSYNEQFF. The CDR3 DNA reads as TGCGCCAGCCAGACTAGCGGGAGGACGAGCTCCTACAATGAGCAGTTCTTC.

This clone has just one count. A read error may explain this, as a much larger clone is one base away. Within the sample, other DNA sequences also encode this same CDR3. The chain uses TRBV6-5 and TRBJ1-1; no definite D call. Germline lookup yields CDR1 MNHEY and CDR2 SVGAGI. The CDR3 length is 14 residues. V shed 0 bases and J shed 0 bases, with 5 bases lying between them. CDR3 nucleotides: TGTGCCAGCAGTTACTCTCAGATGAACACTGAAGCTTTCTTT. Its protein is CASSYSQMNTEAFF.

The chain carries TRBV25-1 and TRBJ1-1; D is possibly TRBD1 (6 bases). V was shortened by 7 bases and J by 1 base, with 16 bases between the two germline ends. This CDR3 spans 15 amino acids. Per the germline V gene, CDR1 is MGHDK and CDR2 is SYGVNS. The CDR3 here is CASIVTGSGNTEAFF. CDR3 bases: TGTGCCAGCATAGTCACAGGGTCGGGGAACACTGAAGCTTTCTTT.

The DNA for the CDR3 is TGTGCCAGCAGTTTAGCGCGGGGGCCCTACGAGCAGTACTTC. This sequence encodes CASSLARGPYEQYF. The chain has TRBV27 and TRBJ2-7; weak D call: TRBD2 (7 bases). The germline gives CDR1 MNHEY, CDR2 SMNVEV (reference sequence). V was clipped by 2 bases and J by 2 bases, with 10 bases between them. CDR3 length: 14 residues.

The gene calls are TRBV6-5 and TRBJ2-5; 7 bases fit TRBD1. CDR3 length equals 14 residues. V lost 4 bases to trimming and J lost 1 base; unmatched junction nucleotides: 3. Germline assignment: CDR1 MNHEY and CDR2 SVGAGI. DNA of the CDR3: TGTGCCAGCAGTTGGGACAGATCCCAAGAGACCCAGTACTTC. It is translated as CASSWDRSQETQYF.

The gene calls are TRBV6-5 and TRBJ1-2; 7 bases fit TRBD1. CDR3 length: 14 residues. Germline V gene data show CDR1 as MNHEY and CDR2 as SVGAGI. V lost 2 bases to trimming and J lost 4 bases; unmatched junction nucleotides: 4. CDR3: CASSYQGGLYGYTF. CDR3 nucleotides: TGTGCCAGCAGTTACCAGGGGGGTCTCTATGGCTACACCTTC.

V gene TRBV3-1 (or the pseudogene TRBV3-2) combines with J gene TRBJ1-6, with D possibly being TRBD1 (6 bases). This CDR3 spans 14 amino acids. Germline loops: CDR1 LGHDT, CDR2 YNNKEL (reference sequence). V lost 3 bases to trimming and J lost 7 bases, with 10 bases between them. CDR3 in DNA: TGTGCCAGCAGCCAGGGAACAGGGAATTCACCCCTCCACTTT. It encodes CASSQGTGNSPLHF.

The V and J genes are TRBV10-3 and TRBJ1-5, with 7 bases lining up with TRBD1. CDR1 ENHRY and CDR2 SYGVKD come from the germline V gene. The CDR3 length is 13 residues. V trimming: 6 bases; J trimming: 6 bases; junction bases outside the gene matches: 5. The CDR3 region has the DNA TGTGCCATCAGGGAAGACAGGGCTCAGCCCCAGCATTTT. This gives the protein CAIREDRAQPQHF.

J is TRBJ2-3 and V is TRBV12-2; the D call of TRBD1 is as the table states it, not checked on the DNA. TRBV12-2 is a documented pseudogene. The CDR3 contains 16 residues. The CDR3 region has the DNA TGTGCAAGTCGCTTAGCTGGACAGCCAAGCACAGATACGCAGTATTTT. Translation gives CASRLAGQPSTDTQYF.

This clone was seen at least ten times. The chain combines TRBV6-5 with TRBJ1-1; 9 positions match TRBD1. J lost 3 bases, V lost 6 bases, and 8 bases had no gene match. Germline CDR1 is MNHEY and CDR2 is SVGAGI. This CDR3 is built from 15 residues. The CDR3 here is CASRTVQGADTEAFF. In DNA form, the CDR3 reads TGTGCCAGCAGGACAGTACAGGGGGCGGACACTGAAGCTTTCTTT.

The gene calls are TRBV12-3 or TRBV12-4 and TRBJ1-2, with D unresolved. This CDR3 has 13 amino acids. V was clipped by 2 bases and J by 5 bases, with 9 bases between them. This chain's CDR3 is CASSLRRQYGYTF. CDR3 nucleotide sequence: TGTGCCAGCAGTTTAAGGCGGCAATATGGCTACACCTTC.

A single count supports this clone. V is TRBV19 and J is TRBJ1-2, with D perhaps TRBD1 (6 bases). V lost 8 bases to trimming and J lost 2 bases, with 15 bases between them. Per germline, CDR1 LNHDA and CDR2 SQIVND (reference sequence). The CDR3 is 14 amino acids. This CDR3 reads CASLDPGQNYGYTF. The CDR3 nucleotides are TGTGCCAGTTTGGACCCCGGACAGAACTATGGCTACACCTTC.

The chain uses TRBV27 and TRBJ2-1; D might be TRBD2 (6 bases). The CDR3 extends over 11 amino acids. Trimming stripped 10 bases from V and 5 bases from J, with 9 bases between. The germline gives CDR1 MNHEY, CDR2 SMNVEV (reference sequence). CDR3 DNA: TGTGCCACGCGGGGCAACAATGAGCAGTTCTTC. Its protein is CATRGNNEQFF.

The chain links TRBV7-9 to TRBJ2-3; 9 nucleotides agree with TRBD1. The length of the CDR3 is 16 residues. The J segment lost 0 bases and the V segment lost 5 bases, leaving 6 bases of the junction unmatched. The germline V gene has CDR1 SEHNR and CDR2 FQNEAQ (reference sequence). CDR3 DNA: TGTGCCAGCAGCCAGGGACAGGGCTTGAGCACAGATACGCAGTATTTT. This gives the protein CASSQGQGLSTDTQYF.